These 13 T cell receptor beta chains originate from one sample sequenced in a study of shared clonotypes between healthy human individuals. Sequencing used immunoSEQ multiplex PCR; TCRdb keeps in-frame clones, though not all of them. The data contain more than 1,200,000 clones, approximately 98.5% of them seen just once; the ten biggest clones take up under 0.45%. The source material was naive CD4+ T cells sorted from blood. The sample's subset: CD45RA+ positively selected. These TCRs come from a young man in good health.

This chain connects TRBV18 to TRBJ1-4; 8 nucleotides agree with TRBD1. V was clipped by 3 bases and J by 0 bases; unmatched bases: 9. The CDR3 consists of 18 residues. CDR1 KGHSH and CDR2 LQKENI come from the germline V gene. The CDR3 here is CASSPAGGPGATNEKLFF. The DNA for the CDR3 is TGTGCCAGCTCACCGGCAGGGGGCCCGGGTGCAACTAATGAAAAACTGTTTTTT.

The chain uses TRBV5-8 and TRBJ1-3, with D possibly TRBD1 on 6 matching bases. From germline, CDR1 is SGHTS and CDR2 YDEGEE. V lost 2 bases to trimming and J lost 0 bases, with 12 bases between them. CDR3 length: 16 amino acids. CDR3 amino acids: CASSLPTGISGNTIYF. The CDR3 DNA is TGTGCCAGCAGCTTACCTACAGGGATCTCTGGAAACACCATATATTTT.

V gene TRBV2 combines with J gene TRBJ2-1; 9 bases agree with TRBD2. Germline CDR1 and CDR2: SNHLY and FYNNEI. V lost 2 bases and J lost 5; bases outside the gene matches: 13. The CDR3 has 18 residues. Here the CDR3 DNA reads TGTGCCAGCAGTGAACCTTCCACATGGACTAGCGAGGACAATGAGCAGTTCTTC. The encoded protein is CASSEPSTWTSEDNEQFF.

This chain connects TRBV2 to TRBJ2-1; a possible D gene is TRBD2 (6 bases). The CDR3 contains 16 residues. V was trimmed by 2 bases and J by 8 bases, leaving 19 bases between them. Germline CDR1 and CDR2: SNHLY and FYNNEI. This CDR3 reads CASSEYRGGISDEQFF. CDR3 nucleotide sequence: TGTGCCAGCAGTGAATATCGTGGCGGGATTTCCGATGAGCAGTTCTTC.

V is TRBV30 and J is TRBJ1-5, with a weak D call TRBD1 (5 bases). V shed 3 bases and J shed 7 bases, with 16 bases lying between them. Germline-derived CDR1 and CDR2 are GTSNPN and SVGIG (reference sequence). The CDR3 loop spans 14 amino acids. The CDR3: CAWSGDAADQPQHF. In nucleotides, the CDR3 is TGTGCCTGGAGCGGGGACGCCGCGGACCAGCCCCAGCATTTT.

The CDR3 DNA is TGTGCCAGCAAGACCTCCCCCCAAGTGGCGGAGACCCAGTACTTC. Its translation is CASKTSPQVAETQYF. V gene TRBV2 combines with J gene TRBJ2-5, with unresolved D. The CDR3 length is 15 residues. Trimming took off 7 bases at V and 5 bases at J, with 20 bases between the two ends. CDR1 and CDR2 from the germline V gene are SNHLY and FYNNEI.

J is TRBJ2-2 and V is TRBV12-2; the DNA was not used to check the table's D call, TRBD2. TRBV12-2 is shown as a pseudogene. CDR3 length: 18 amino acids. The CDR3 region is CASRPLILAGLGAGELFF. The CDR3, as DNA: TGTGCAAGTCGCCCCCTGATACTAGCGGGGCTGGGGGCCGGGGAGCTGTTTTTT.

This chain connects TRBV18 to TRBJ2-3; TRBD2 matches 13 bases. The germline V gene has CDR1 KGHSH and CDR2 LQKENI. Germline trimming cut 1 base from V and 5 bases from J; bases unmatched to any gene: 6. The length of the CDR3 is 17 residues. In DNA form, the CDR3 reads TGTGCCAGCTCACCACTTTCCCGGACTAGCGGGAGAGATACGCAGTATTTT. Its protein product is CASSPLSRTSGRDTQYF.

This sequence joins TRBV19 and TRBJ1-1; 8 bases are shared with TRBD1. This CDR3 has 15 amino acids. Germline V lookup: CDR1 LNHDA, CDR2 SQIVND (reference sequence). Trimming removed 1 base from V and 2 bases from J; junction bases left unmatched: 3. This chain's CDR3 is CASSIVAGGNTEAFF. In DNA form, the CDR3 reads TGTGCCAGTAGTATAGTCGCAGGGGGCAACACTGAAGCTTTCTTT.

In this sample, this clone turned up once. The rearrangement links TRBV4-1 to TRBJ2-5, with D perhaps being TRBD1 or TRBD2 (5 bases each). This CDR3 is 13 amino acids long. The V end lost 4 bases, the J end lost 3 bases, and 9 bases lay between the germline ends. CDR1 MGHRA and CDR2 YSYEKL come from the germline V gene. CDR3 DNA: TGCGCCAGCAGCCCCGGGACGGAAGAGACCCAGTACTTC. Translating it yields CASSPGTEETQYF.

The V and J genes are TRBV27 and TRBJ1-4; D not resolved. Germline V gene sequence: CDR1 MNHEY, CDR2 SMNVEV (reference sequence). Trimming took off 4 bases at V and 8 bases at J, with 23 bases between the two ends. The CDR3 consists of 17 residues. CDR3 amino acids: CASSYFSRVGLREKLFF. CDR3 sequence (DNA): TGTGCCAGCAGTTACTTTAGCCGAGTTGGGCTTCGGGAAAAACTGTTTTTT.

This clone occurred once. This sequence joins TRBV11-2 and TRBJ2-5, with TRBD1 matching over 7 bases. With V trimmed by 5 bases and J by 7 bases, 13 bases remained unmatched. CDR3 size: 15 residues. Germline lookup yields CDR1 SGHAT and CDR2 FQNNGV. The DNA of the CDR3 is TGTGCCAGCAGCCCACTCGGTGACAGGGCTTGGACCCAGTACTTC. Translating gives CASSPLGDRAWTQYF.

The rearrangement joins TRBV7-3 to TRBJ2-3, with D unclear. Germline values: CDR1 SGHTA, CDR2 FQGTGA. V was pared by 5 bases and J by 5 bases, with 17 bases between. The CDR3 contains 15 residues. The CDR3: CASSPLGKVGDTQYF. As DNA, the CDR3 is TGTGCCAGCAGCCCCCTTGGCAAGGTCGGAGATACGCAGTATTTT.